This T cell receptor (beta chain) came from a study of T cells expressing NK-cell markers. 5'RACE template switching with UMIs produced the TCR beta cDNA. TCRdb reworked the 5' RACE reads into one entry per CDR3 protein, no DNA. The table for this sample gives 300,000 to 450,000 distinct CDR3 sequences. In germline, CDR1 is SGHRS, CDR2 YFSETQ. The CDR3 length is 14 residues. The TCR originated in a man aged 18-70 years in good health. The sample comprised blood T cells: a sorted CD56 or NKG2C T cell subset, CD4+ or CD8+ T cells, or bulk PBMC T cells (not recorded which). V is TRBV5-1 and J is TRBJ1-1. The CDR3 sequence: CASSARAVNTEAFF.